This T cell receptor beta chain was recorded in a study of T cells expressing NK-cell markers. The wider study: Sorted CD3+CD56-NKG2C+, CD3+CD56+NKG2C+ and CD3+CD56+NKG2C- T cells supplied the TCR beta repertoires.

Germline-derived CDR1 and CDR2 are MDHEN and SYDVKM. The CDR3 has 15 amino acids. Study results and limitations: These clonotypes also led the CD3+CD56-NKG2C+ fraction in a few donors. No clear determination of HCMV specificity was made for expanded NKG2C+ T cell clones.

As the method of synthesis, 5'RACE template switching with UMIs yielded TCR beta cDNA. TCRdb reprocessed the 5' RACE reads and reports one entry per CDR3 protein, with no DNA. This sample's table reports 350,000 to 500,000 distinct CDR3 sequences. Comments on this clonotype: Its antigen remains unknown.

Sequenced input: blood T cells: a sorted CD56 or NKG2C T cell subset, CD4+ or CD8+ T cells, or bulk PBMC T cells (not recorded which). This clonotype was sampled from a woman between 18 and 69 years old in good health. This sequence joins TRBV28 and TRBJ1-1. CDR3 amino acids: CASSLFAGGGTEAFF.